This is a list of T cell receptor beta chains from one sample in a study of technical replicates of blood from several donors. Method: immunoSEQ multiplex PCR; TCRdb's copy keeps in-frame clones and lacks some. The sample carries some 96,000 clones, nearly 97% recorded once. Sample: T cells isolated from PBMCs. Receptor source: a human donor in good health. The CDR3 runs from the conserved cysteine through the conserved F or W. D genes are given only for firm matches. Part of the rows lack a size; the others show once, few, many or a class for expanded clones.

v_call: TRBV5-5; clone_size: NA; d_call: NA; j_call: TRBJ2-7; cdr3_aa: CASSNRQEQYF; cdr3_nt: TGTGCCAGCAGCAATAGACAAGAGCAGTACTTC
v_call: TRBV27; clone_size: NA; d_call: TRBD1; j_call: TRBJ2-1; cdr3_aa: CASSSGQAPLGNEQFF; cdr3_nt: TGTGCCAGCAGTTCCGGACAGGCCCCCCTCGGCAATGAGCAGTTCTTC
v_call: TRBV29-1; clone_size: NA; d_call: TRBD2; j_call: TRBJ2-1; cdr3_aa: CSVERGGGMEGEQFF; cdr3_nt: TGCAGCGTTGAAAGGGGCGGGGGGATGGAAGGTGAGCAGTTCTTC
v_call: TRBV15; clone_size: NA; d_call: NA; j_call: TRBJ1-2; cdr3_aa: CATSRDPPPVTSSYTF; cdr3_nt: TGTGCCACCAGCAGAGACCCCCCCCCGGTCACTTCCAGCTACACCTTC
v_call: TRBV9; clone_size: NA; d_call: NA; j_call: TRBJ2-7; cdr3_aa: CASSVEEATYEQYF; cdr3_nt: TGTGCCAGCAGCGTAGAGGAGGCCACCTACGAGCAGTACTTC
v_call: TRBV7-3; clone_size: NA; d_call: NA; j_call: TRBJ1-2; cdr3_aa: CASSPPIVRDGYTF; cdr3_nt: TGTGCCAGCAGCCCCCCAATCGTACGGGATGGCTACACCTTC
v_call: TRBV11-2; clone_size: NA; d_call: TRBD1; j_call: TRBJ1-3; cdr3_aa: CASSTRQGTSGNTIYF; cdr3_nt: TGTGCCAGCAGCACAAGACAGGGCACCTCTGGAAACACCATATATTTT
v_call: TRBV27; clone_size: NA; d_call: NA; j_call: TRBJ1-1; cdr3_aa: CASSLAVMNTEAFF; cdr3_nt: TGTGCCAGCTCTTTAGCGGTGATGAACACTGAAGCTTTCTTT
v_call: TRBV30; clone_size: NA; d_call: NA; j_call: TRBJ1-6; cdr3_aa: CACSRGNSPLHF; cdr3_nt: TGTGCCTGCTCCAGGGGAAATTCACCCCTCCACTTT
v_call: TRBV19; clone_size: NA; d_call: NA; j_call: TRBJ1-6; cdr3_aa: CASSIQSNSPLHF; cdr3_nt: TGTGCCAGTAGTATCCAGTCTAATTCACCCCTCCACTTT
v_call: TRBV9; clone_size: NA; d_call: TRBD2; j_call: TRBJ2-5; cdr3_aa: CASSGGEASGEQETQYF; cdr3_nt: TGTGCCAGCAGCGGGGGGGAAGCTAGCGGGGAGCAAGAGACCCAGTACTTC
v_call: TRBV28; clone_size: once; d_call: NA; j_call: TRBJ1-3; cdr3_aa: CASSEQGPSGNTIYF; cdr3_nt: TGTGCCAGCAGCGAACAGGGTCCCTCTGGAAACACCATATATTTT
v_call: TRBV6-5; clone_size: NA; d_call: NA; j_call: TRBJ1-2; cdr3_aa: CASSYSLAGTNYGYTF; cdr3_nt: TGTGCCAGCAGTTACTCCCTGGCAGGGACTAACTATGGCTACACCTTC
v_call: TRBV5-4; clone_size: NA; d_call: NA; j_call: TRBJ2-7; cdr3_aa: CASSPGGYEQYF; cdr3_nt: TGTGCCAGCAGCCCCGGCGGTTACGAGCAGTACTTC
v_call: TRBV5-1; clone_size: NA; d_call: TRBD1; j_call: TRBJ1-3; cdr3_aa: CASSYLGQGRNTIYF; cdr3_nt: TGCGCCAGCAGCTACCTAGGACAGGGTCGGAACACCATATATTTT
v_call: TRBV27; clone_size: NA; d_call: TRBD1; j_call: TRBJ1-2; cdr3_aa: CASSTGQGTTPVGYTF; cdr3_nt: TGTGCCAGCAGTACCGGACAGGGGACAACCCCCGTGGGCTACACCTTC
v_call: TRBV10-2; clone_size: NA; d_call: NA; j_call: TRBJ2-7; cdr3_aa: CASNTGTYEQYF; cdr3_nt: TGCGCCAGCAATACAGGGACCTACGAGCAGTACTTC
v_call: TRBV29-1; clone_size: NA; d_call: TRBD2; j_call: TRBJ2-1; cdr3_aa: CSVTGLAGSSYNEQFF; cdr3_nt: TGCAGCGTTACGGGACTAGCGGGGTCGTCCTACAATGAGCAGTTCTTC
v_call: TRBV7-9; clone_size: NA; d_call: NA; j_call: TRBJ1-2; cdr3_aa: CASSFGVANYGYTF; cdr3_nt: TGTGCCAGCAGCTTCGGAGTTGCTAACTATGGCTACACCTTC
v_call: TRBV11-3; clone_size: NA; d_call: TRBD1; j_call: TRBJ2-2; cdr3_aa: CASSLDTRQGHTGELFF; cdr3_nt: TGTGCCAGCAGCTTAGATACCCGACAGGGCCACACCGGGGAGCTGTTTTTT
v_call: TRBV27; clone_size: NA; d_call: TRBD2; j_call: TRBJ2-7; cdr3_aa: CASVEKRDPYEQYF; cdr3_nt: TGTGCCAGCGTGGAAAAGCGGGATCCCTACGAGCAGTACTTC
v_call: TRBV10-1; clone_size: NA; d_call: TRBD2; j_call: TRBJ2-3; cdr3_aa: CASSGGGSTDTQYF; cdr3_nt: TGCGCCAGCTCAGGCGGGGGAAGCACAGATACGCAGTATTTT
v_call: TRBV7-2; clone_size: few; d_call: TRBD1; j_call: TRBJ2-7; cdr3_aa: CASSWDRGSSYEQYF; cdr3_nt: TGTGCCAGCAGCTGGGACAGGGGGAGCTCCTACGAGCAGTACTTC
v_call: TRBV28; clone_size: NA; d_call: NA; j_call: TRBJ1-5; cdr3_aa: CASTAGNQPQHF; cdr3_nt: TGTGCCAGCACGGCGGGGAATCAGCCCCAGCATTTT
v_call: TRBV9; clone_size: NA; d_call: NA; j_call: TRBJ2-7; cdr3_aa: CASSEDSPYEQYF; cdr3_nt: TGTGCCAGCAGCGAGGACAGTCCCTACGAGCAGTACTTC
v_call: TRBV4-1; clone_size: NA; d_call: TRBD1; j_call: TRBJ1-1; cdr3_aa: CASSPPGNWDRGDTEAFF; cdr3_nt: TGCGCCAGCAGCCCTCCGGGTAACTGGGACAGGGGGGATACTGAAGCTTTCTTT
v_call: TRBV5-4; clone_size: NA; d_call: TRBD1; j_call: TRBJ1-6; cdr3_aa: CASSLEQGSFNSPLHF; cdr3_nt: TGTGCCAGCAGCTTGGAACAGGGGTCCTTTAATTCACCCCTCCACTTT
v_call: TRBV4-1; clone_size: NA; d_call: NA; j_call: TRBJ1-2; cdr3_aa: CASSHFSASDGYTF; cdr3_nt: TGCGCCAGCAGCCACTTCAGTGCTAGTGATGGCTACACCTTC
v_call: TRBV18; clone_size: NA; d_call: NA; j_call: TRBJ2-5; cdr3_aa: CASSPQNQETQYF; cdr3_nt: TGTGCCAGCTCACCCCAAAACCAAGAGACCCAGTACTTC
v_call: TRBV5-1; clone_size: NA; d_call: TRBD2; j_call: TRBJ2-7; cdr3_aa: CASSWGLAGYEQYF; cdr3_nt: TGCGCCAGCAGCTGGGGACTAGCGGGCTACGAGCAGTACTTC
v_call: TRBV28; clone_size: NA; d_call: TRBD1; j_call: TRBJ2-7; cdr3_aa: CASSLGTGFDEQYF; cdr3_nt: TGTGCCAGCAGTTTAGGGACAGGGTTCGACGAGCAGTACTTC
v_call: TRBV11-3; clone_size: once; d_call: NA; j_call: TRBJ2-5; cdr3_aa: CASSLEPRGPQETQYF; cdr3_nt: TGTGCCAGCAGCTTAGAACCCAGGGGCCCACAAGAGACCCAGTACTTC
v_call: TRBV5-4; clone_size: NA; d_call: NA; j_call: TRBJ2-3; cdr3_aa: CASSSRASTDTQYF; cdr3_nt: TGTGCCAGCAGCTCCAGGGCTAGCACAGATACGCAGTATTTT
v_call: TRBV27; clone_size: NA; d_call: NA; j_call: TRBJ1-2; cdr3_aa: CASSWGGGKNYGYTF; cdr3_nt: TGTGCCAGCAGTTGGGGTGGGGGGAAGAATTATGGCTACACCTTC
v_call: TRBV19; clone_size: NA; d_call: TRBD2; j_call: TRBJ2-7; cdr3_aa: CASSILAGETYEQYF; cdr3_nt: TGTGCCAGTAGTATACTAGCGGGAGAGACCTACGAGCAGTACTTC
v_call: TRBV10-1; clone_size: NA; d_call: TRBD1; j_call: TRBJ2-2; cdr3_aa: CATGGQGASTGELFF; cdr3_nt: TGCGCCACCGGAGGACAGGGGGCGAGCACCGGGGAGCTGTTTTTT
v_call: TRBV11-2; clone_size: NA; d_call: NA; j_call: TRBJ2-3; cdr3_aa: CASSADYTDTQYF; cdr3_nt: TGTGCCAGCAGCGCCGACTACACAGATACGCAGTATTTT
v_call: TRBV5-1; clone_size: NA; d_call: NA; j_call: TRBJ1-1; cdr3_aa: CASSRYSMNTEAFF; cdr3_nt: TGCGCCAGCAGTAGATACAGCATGAACACTGAAGCTTTCTTT
v_call: TRBV28; clone_size: NA; d_call: TRBD1; j_call: TRBJ1-1; cdr3_aa: CASSPGQGPFGAFF; cdr3_nt: TGTGCCAGCAGTCCCGGACAGGGGCCCTTTGGAGCTTTCTTT
v_call: TRBV7-9; clone_size: NA; d_call: TRBD1; j_call: TRBJ2-3; cdr3_aa: CASRNLVTGAPTDTQYF; cdr3_nt: TGTGCCAGCAGAAACCTCGTGACAGGGGCTCCCACAGATACGCAGTATTTT
v_call: TRBV19; clone_size: NA; d_call: TRBD2; j_call: TRBJ2-1; cdr3_aa: CASSRAGGLNEQFF; cdr3_nt: TGTGCCAGTAGTAGAGCGGGGGGGCTGAATGAGCAGTTCTTC
v_call: TRBV7-9; clone_size: NA; d_call: NA; j_call: TRBJ2-7; cdr3_aa: CASSLARSYEQYF; cdr3_nt: TGTGCCAGCAGCTTAGCCCGCTCCTACGAGCAGTACTTC
v_call: TRBV5-4; clone_size: NA; d_call: NA; j_call: TRBJ2-5; cdr3_aa: CASSLANGETQYF; cdr3_nt: TGTGCCAGCAGCTTGGCCAACGGTGAGACCCAGTACTTC
v_call: TRBV7-2; clone_size: NA; d_call: TRBD1; j_call: TRBJ1-5; cdr3_aa: CASTPNSQGASQPQHF; cdr3_nt: TGTGCCAGCACTCCGAATAGTCAGGGGGCATCTCAGCCCCAGCATTTT
v_call: TRBV15; clone_size: NA; d_call: TRBD1; j_call: TRBJ1-1; cdr3_aa: CATSYSRGLYTEAFF; cdr3_nt: TGTGCCACCAGCTATAGTAGGGGGCTTTATACTGAAGCTTTCTTT
v_call: TRBV19; clone_size: NA; d_call: TRBD2; j_call: TRBJ2-1; cdr3_aa: CASSSLSGGSHNEQFF; cdr3_nt: TGTGCCAGTAGTTCACTTAGCGGGGGGTCGCACAATGAGCAGTTCTTC
v_call: TRBV6-1; clone_size: NA; d_call: TRBD2; j_call: TRBJ2-5; cdr3_aa: CASSDLLAIETQYF; cdr3_nt: TGTGCCAGCAGTGATTTACTAGCGATAGAGACCCAGTACTTC
v_call: TRBV10-1; clone_size: NA; d_call: NA; j_call: TRBJ2-1; cdr3_aa: CASSESSGNEQFF; cdr3_nt: TGCGCCAGCAGTGAGTCGTCGGGAAATGAGCAGTTCTTC
v_call: TRBV28; clone_size: NA; d_call: NA; j_call: TRBJ2-1; cdr3_aa: CVIIGGNNEQFF; cdr3_nt: TGTGTTATCATAGGGGGAAACAATGAGCAGTTCTTC
v_call: TRBV2; clone_size: NA; d_call: NA; j_call: TRBJ1-6; cdr3_aa: CASSGGGDSRDNSPLHF; cdr3_nt: TGTGCCAGCAGTGGGGGGGGCGACAGCCGAGATAATTCACCCCTCCACTTT
v_call: TRBV27; clone_size: NA; d_call: TRBD2; j_call: TRBJ2-7; cdr3_aa: CASGPGLVRYEQYF; cdr3_nt: TGTGCCAGCGGTCCCGGACTAGTTCGTTACGAGCAGTACTTC
v_call: TRBV18; clone_size: NA; d_call: NA; j_call: TRBJ1-2; cdr3_aa: CASSPPEGSGSGRYTF; cdr3_nt: TGTGCCAGCTCACCACCAGAGGGCTCGGGTTCGGGCCGCTACACCTTC
v_call: TRBV7-2; clone_size: NA; d_call: NA; j_call: TRBJ2-2; cdr3_aa: CASSLAPGLSNTGELFF; cdr3_nt: TGTGCCAGCAGCTTGGCCCCGGGACTTTCGAACACCGGGGAGCTGTTTTTT
v_call: TRBV27; clone_size: NA; d_call: TRBD2; j_call: TRBJ2-7; cdr3_aa: CASSLTSGSSYEQYF; cdr3_nt: TGTGCCAGCAGTTTAACTAGCGGGAGCTCCTACGAGCAGTACTTC
v_call: TRBV5-1; clone_size: NA; d_call: TRBD1; j_call: TRBJ1-1; cdr3_aa: CASSLDGQGPNTEAFF; cdr3_nt: TGCGCCAGCAGCTTGGACGGACAGGGGCCGAACACTGAAGCTTTCTTT
v_call: TRBV12-5; clone_size: NA; d_call: NA; j_call: TRBJ2-1; cdr3_aa: CASGLVPIGSGYNEQFF; cdr3_nt: TGTGCTAGTGGTTTGGTACCTATCGGCTCGGGGTACAATGAGCAGTTCTTC
v_call: TRBV28; clone_size: NA; d_call: NA; j_call: TRBJ1-1; cdr3_aa: CASNRQGFTEAFF; cdr3_nt: TGTGCCAGCAATCGTCAGGGGTTCACTGAAGCTTTCTTT